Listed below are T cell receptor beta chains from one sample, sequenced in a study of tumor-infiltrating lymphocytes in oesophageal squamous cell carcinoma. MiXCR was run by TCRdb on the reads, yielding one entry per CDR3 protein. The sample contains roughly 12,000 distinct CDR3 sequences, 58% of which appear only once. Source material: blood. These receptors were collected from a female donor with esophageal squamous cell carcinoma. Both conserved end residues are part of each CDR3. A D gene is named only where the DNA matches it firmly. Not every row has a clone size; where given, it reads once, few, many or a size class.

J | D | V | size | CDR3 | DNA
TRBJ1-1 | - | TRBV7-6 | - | CASSPGGAGEAFF | TGTGCTAGCAGCCCCGGAGGGGCAGGGGAAGCTTTCTTT
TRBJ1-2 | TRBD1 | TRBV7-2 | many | CASSLGQGSYGYTF | TGTGCCAGCAGCCTGGGACAGGGGAGCTATGGCTACACCTTC
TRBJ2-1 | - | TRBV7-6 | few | CASSLGPRLFF | TGTGCCAGCAGCTTAGGACCTCGGCTGTTCTTC
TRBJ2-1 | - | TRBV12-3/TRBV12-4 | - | CATKDEQFF | TGTGCCACTAAAGATGAGCAGTTCTTC
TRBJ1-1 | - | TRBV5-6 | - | CASSLVARESHEQFF | TGTGCCAGCAGCCTGGTTGCGCGGGAGAGCCACGAGCAGTTCTTT
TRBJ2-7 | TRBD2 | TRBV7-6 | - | CASSLTGLAGGIYEQYF | TGTGCCAGCAGCTTAACAGGACTAGCGGGAGGGATCTACGAGCAGTACTTC
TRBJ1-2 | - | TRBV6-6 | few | CASRGIQYGYTF | TGTGCCAGCAGGGGGATCCAGTATGGCTACACCTTC
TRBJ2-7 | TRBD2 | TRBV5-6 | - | CASSSGTSGYEQYF | TGTGCCAGCAGCTCGGGGACTAGCGGCTACGAGCAGTACTTC
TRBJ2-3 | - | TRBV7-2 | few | CASSLSTDTQYF | TGTGCCAGCAGCTTAAGCACAGATACGCAGTATTTT
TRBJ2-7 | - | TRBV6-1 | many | CASSLLSGTHYEQYF | TGTGCCAGCAGCTTACTTTCCGGGACGCACTACGAGCAGTACTTC
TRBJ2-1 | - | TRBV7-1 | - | CASSWTADDEQFF | TGTGCCAGCAGCTGGACGGCGGACGATGAGCAGTTCTTC
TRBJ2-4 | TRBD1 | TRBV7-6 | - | CASSHGTVSPLHF | TGTGCCAGCAGCCATGGGACAGTTTCACCCCTCCACTTC
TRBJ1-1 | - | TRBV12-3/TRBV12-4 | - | CASSRREANTEAFF | TGTGCCAGCAGCCGGAGGGAGGCGAACACTGAAGCTTTCTTT
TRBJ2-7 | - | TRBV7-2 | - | CASSLGRVNTIYEQYF | TGTGCCAGCAGCCTCGGGCGCGTAAATACTATCTACGAGCAGTACTTC
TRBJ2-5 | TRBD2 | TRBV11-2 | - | CASSLGSRSGSETQYF | TGTGCCAGCAGCTTAGGTTCTCGGAGCGGGAGTGAGACCCAGTACTTC
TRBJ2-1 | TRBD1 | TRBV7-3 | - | CASSSNTGTVQFF | TGTGCCAGCAGCTCAAATACCGGGACAGTGCAGTTCTTC
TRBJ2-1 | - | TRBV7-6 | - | CASGRNNEQFF | TGTGCCAGCGGACGGAACAATGAGCAGTTCTTC
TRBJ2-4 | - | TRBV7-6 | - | CASSFTQSTDTQYF | TGTGCCAGCAGCTTCACCCAAAGCACAGATACGCAGTACTTC
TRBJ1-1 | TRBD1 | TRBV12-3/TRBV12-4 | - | CASSDRDLNTEAFF | TGTGCCAGCAGTGACAGGGACTTGAACACTGAAGCTTTCTTT
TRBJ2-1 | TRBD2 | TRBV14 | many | CASSPLSGGYNEQFF | TGTGCCAGCAGCCCCCTCAGCGGGGGATACAATGAGCAGTTCTTC
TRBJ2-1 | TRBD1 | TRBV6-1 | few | CASSEPGQGAYNEQFF | TGTGCCAGCAGCGAACCCGGACAGGGGGCCTACAATGAGCAGTTCTTC
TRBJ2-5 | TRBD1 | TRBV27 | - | CASSSIMGVGTGSGETQYF | TGTGCCAGCAGTTCAATCATGGGGGTGGGGACAGGGTCGGGAGAGACCCAGTACTTC
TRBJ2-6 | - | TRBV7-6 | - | CASSLGSSGTNVLTF | TGTGCCAGCAGCTTAGGGAGCTCTGGGACCAACGTCCTGACTTTC
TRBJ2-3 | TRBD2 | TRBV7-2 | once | CASNYPRTSGTYTQYF | TGTGCCAGCAACTACCCTAGGACTAGCGGGACCTATACGCAGTATTTT
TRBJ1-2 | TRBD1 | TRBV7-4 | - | CASSPTGGVYGYTF | TGTGCCAGCAGCCCTACAGGGGGCGTCTATGGCTACACCTTC
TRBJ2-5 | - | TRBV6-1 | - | CASSEGFGGLGETQYF | TGTGCCAGCAGTGAAGGGTTCGGAGGCTTGGGAGAGACCCAGTACTTC
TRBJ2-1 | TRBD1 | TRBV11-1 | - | CASSFGPYHRDSYNEQFF | TGTGCCAGCAGCTTTGGTCCCTACCATCGGGACAGTTACAATGAGCAGTTCTTC
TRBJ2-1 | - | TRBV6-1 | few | CASDRGQTYNEQFF | TGTGCCAGCGACCGGGGCCAAACCTACAATGAGCAGTTCTTC
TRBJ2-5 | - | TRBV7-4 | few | CASSLLGGETQYF | TGTGCCAGCAGCTTATTGGGCGGGGAGACCCAGTACTTC
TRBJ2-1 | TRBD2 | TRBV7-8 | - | CASSSRGTPSGGNEQFF | TGTGCCAGCAGCTCTAGGGGCACGCCTAGCGGAGGGAATGAGCAGTTCTTC
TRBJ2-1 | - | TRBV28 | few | CASSISARSLIF | TGTGCCAGCAGTATCTCGGCCCGTTCATTGATCTTC
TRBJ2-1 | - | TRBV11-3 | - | CASSLTSGQGNEQFF | TGTGCCAGCAGCTTAACCTCGGGACAAGGCAATGAGCAGTTCTTC
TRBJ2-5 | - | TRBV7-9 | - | CASSLAIGRRQYF | TGTGCCAGCAGCTTAGCTATAGGGAGACGACAGTACTTC
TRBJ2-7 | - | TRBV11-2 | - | CASRKTREGAYYEQYF | TGTGCCAGCAGGAAGACTAGGGAGGGGGCTTACTACGAGCAGTACTTC
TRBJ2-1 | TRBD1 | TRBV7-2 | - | CASSLIGTASYNEQFF | TGTGCCAGCAGCTTAATTGGGACAGCATCCTACAATGAGCAGTTCTTC
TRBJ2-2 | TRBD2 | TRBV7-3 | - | CASSHGLGPTGELFF | TGTGCCAGCAGCCACGGACTAGGACCCACCGGGGAGCTGTTTTTT
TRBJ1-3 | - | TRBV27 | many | CASSLSGSSGNTIYF | TGTGCCAGCAGTTTATCCGGTAGCTCTGGAAACACCATATATTTT
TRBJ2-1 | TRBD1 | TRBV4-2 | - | CASSHDRGPWGEQFF | TGTGCCAGCAGCCATGACAGGGGCCCATGGGGTGAGCAGTTCTTC
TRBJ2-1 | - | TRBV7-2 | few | CASSLDSGPYNEQFF | TGTGCCAGCAGCTTAGACAGCGGACCCTACAATGAGCAGTTCTTC
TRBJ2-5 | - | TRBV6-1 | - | CASSEREAVRGETQYF | TGTGCCAGCAGTGAGAGGGAAGCTGTTCGAGGAGAGACCCAGTACTTC
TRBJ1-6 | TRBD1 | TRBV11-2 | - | CASSSGTAYYNSPLHF | TGTGCCAGCAGCTCCGGGACAGCCTACTATAATTCACCCCTCCACTTT
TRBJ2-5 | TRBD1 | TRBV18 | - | CASSPGTGNSPLHF | TGTGCCAGCTCACCTGGGACAGGGAATTCACCCCTCCACTTC
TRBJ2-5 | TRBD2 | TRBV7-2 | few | CASSSTAGGLSETQYF | TGTGCCAGCAGCTCCACAGCGGGGGGGCTCTCTGAGACCCAGTACTTC
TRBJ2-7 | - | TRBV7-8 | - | CASSQGGYEQYF | TGTGCCAGCAGCCAGGGCGGCTACGAGCAGTACTTC
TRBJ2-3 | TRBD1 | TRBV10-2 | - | CASSRQGRTDTQYF | TGCGCCAGCTCCCGACAGGGTCGGACAGATACGCAGTATTTT
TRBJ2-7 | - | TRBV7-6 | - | CASSSLPSYNEQYF | TGTGCCAGCAGCTCCCTCCCCTCCTACAATGAGCAGTACTTC
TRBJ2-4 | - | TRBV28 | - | CASTPAAGSKNIQYF | TGTGCCAGCACCCCTGCGGCGGGTTCCAAAAACATTCAGTACTTC
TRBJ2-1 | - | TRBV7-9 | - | CAGETVGRSSYNEQFF | TGTGCCGGAGAGACTGTAGGGCGAAGCTCCTACAATGAGCAGTTCTTC
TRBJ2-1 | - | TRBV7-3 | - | CASSSSSFNEQFF | TGTGCCAGCAGCTCCTCTAGTTTCAATGAGCAGTTCTTC
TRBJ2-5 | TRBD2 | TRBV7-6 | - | CASSLGLAGSETQYF | TGTGCTAGCAGCTTGGGACTAGCGGGAAGCGAGACCCAGTACTTC
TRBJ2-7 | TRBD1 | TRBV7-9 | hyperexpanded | CASSNRDRGSYEQYF | TGTGCCAGCAGCAACCGGGACAGGGGCTCCTACGAGCAGTACTTC
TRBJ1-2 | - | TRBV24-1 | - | CATSEPGRGYGYTF | TGTGCCACCAGTGAGCCGGGACGGGGCTATGGCTACACCTTC
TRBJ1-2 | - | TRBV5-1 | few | CASSLAGEGYGYTF | TGCGCCAGCAGCTTGGCGGGGGAGGGCTATGGCTACACCTTC